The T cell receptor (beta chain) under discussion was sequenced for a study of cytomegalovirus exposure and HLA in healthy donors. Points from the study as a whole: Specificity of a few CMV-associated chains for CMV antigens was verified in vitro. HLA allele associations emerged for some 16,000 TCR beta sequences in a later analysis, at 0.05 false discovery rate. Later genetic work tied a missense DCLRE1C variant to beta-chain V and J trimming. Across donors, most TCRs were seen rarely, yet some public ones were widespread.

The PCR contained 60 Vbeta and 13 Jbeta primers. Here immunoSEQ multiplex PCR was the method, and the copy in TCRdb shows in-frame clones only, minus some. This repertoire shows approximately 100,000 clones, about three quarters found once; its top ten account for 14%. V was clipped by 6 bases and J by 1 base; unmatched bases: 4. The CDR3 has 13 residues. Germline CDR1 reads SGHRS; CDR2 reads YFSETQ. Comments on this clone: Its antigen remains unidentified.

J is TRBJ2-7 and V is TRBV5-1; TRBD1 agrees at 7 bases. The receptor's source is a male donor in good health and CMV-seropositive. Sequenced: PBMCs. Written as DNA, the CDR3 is TGCGCCAGCACATTGGGACAGTCCTACGAGCAGTACTTC. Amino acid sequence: CASTLGQSYEQYF.